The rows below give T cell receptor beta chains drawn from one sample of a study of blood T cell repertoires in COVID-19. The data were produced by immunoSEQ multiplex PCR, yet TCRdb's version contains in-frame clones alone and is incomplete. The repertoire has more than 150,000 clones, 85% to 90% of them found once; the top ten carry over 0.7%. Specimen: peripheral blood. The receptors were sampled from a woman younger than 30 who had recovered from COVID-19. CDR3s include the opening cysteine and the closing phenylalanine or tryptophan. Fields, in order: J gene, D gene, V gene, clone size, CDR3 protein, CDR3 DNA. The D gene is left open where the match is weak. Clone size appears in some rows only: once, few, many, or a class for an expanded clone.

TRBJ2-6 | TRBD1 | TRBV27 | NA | CASSLRQGAAGANVLTF | TGTGCCAGCAGTTTAAGGCAGGGGGCGGCTGGGGCCAACGTCCTGACTTTC
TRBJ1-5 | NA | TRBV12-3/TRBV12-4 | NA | CASGQNQPQHF | TGTGCCAGCGGACAAAATCAGCCCCAGCATTTT
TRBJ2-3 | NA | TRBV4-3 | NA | CASSHRRRKRTDTQYF | TGCGCCAGCAGCCACCGGCGGAGAAAACGCACAGATACGCAGTATTTT
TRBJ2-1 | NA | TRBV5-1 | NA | CASSLGFSSSYNEQFF | TGCGCCAGCAGCTTGGGGTTCTCGAGCTCCTACAATGAGCAGTTCTTC
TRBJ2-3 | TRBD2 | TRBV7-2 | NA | CASSPLAGRGDTQYF | TGTGCCAGCAGCCCATTAGCGGGGCGGGGAGATACGCAGTATTTT
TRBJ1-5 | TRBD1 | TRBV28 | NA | CASSYGVEGAGQPQHF | TGTGCCAGCAGTTATGGGGTTGAGGGGGCGGGTCAGCCCCAGCATTTT
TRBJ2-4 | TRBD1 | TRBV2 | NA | CASTEQGASKNIQYF | TGTGCCAGCACCGAACAGGGGGCGTCCAAAAACATTCAGTACTTC
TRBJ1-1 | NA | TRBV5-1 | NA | CASSYQGSTEAFF | TGCGCCAGCAGCTATCAGGGGTCCACTGAAGCTTTCTTT
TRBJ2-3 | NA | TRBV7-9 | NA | CASSLVGATDTQYF | TGTGCCAGCAGCTTAGTGGGCGCCACAGATACGCAGTATTTT
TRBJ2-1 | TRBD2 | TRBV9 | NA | CASSIYGGYYEQFF | TGTGCCAGCAGCATATACGGGGGGTATTATGAGCAGTTCTTC
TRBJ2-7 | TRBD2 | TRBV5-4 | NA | CASSLTSGGSSYEQYF | TGTGCCAGCAGCTTGACTAGCGGGGGGAGTTCCTACGAGCAGTACTTC
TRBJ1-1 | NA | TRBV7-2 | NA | CASSLGVQGDTEAFF | TGTGCCAGCAGCTTAGGCGTACAGGGAGACACTGAAGCTTTCTTT
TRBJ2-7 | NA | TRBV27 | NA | CASSLQPRSREQYF | TGTGCCAGCAGTTTACAGCCACGGAGCCGCGAGCAGTACTTC
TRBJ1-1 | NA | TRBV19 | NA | CASTPFEAGKGAEAFF | TGTGCCAGTACCCCCTTTGAGGCAGGGAAAGGCGCTGAAGCTTTCTTT
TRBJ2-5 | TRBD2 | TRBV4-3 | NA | CASSQDTPGLARTTPQETQYF | TGCGCCAGCAGCCAAGATACTCCGGGACTAGCGCGAACAACCCCCCAAGAGACCCAGTACTTC
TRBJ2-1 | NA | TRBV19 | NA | CASSIERSRNEQFF | TGTGCCAGTAGTATAGAACGGAGCCGGAATGAGCAGTTCTTC
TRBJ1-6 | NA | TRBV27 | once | CASLRTAGSYSPLHF | TGTGCCAGCCTACGGACAGCGGGAAGCTATTCACCCCTCCACTTT
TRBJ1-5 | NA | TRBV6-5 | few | CASSYSGGSNQPQHF | TGTGCCAGCAGTTACTCAGGAGGAAGCAATCAGCCCCAGCATTTT
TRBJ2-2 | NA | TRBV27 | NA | CASGGWYTGELFF | TGTGCCAGCGGGGGGTGGTACACCGGGGAGCTGTTTTTT
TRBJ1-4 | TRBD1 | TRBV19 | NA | CASSRDRDTNEKLFF | TGTGCCTCGTCCCGGGACAGGGATACTAATGAAAAACTGTTTTTT
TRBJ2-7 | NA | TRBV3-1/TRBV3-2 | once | CASSQSVYEQYF | TGTGCCAGCAGCCAATCTGTCTACGAGCAGTACTTC
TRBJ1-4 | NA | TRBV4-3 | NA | CASSQNGGADEKLFF | TGCGCCAGCAGCCAAAACGGGGGAGCGGATGAAAAACTGTTTTTT
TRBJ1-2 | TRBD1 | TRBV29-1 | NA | CSVNRDSRNYGYTF | TGCAGCGTGAACCGGGACAGTCGTAACTATGGCTACACCTTC
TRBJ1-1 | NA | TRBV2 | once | CASSLPRGGGFMNTEAFF | TGTGCCAGCAGTCTACCTCGGGGGGGAGGCTTTATGAACACTGAAGCTTTCTTT
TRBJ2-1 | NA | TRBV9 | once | CASSVSGSPYNEQFF | TGTGCCAGCAGCGTATCGGGATCTCCCTACAATGAGCAGTTCTTC
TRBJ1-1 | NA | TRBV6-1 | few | CASSSFTEAFF | TGTGCCAGCAGTTCCTTCACTGAAGCTTTCTTT
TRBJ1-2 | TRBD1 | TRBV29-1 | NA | CSVETLKDRAGGYGYTF | TGCAGCGTGGAGACCTTAAAGGACAGGGCAGGGGGCTATGGCTACACCTTC
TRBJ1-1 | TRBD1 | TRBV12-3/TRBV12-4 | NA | CASRSEQGGEAFF | TGTGCCAGCAGGTCCGAACAGGGGGGTGAAGCTTTCTTT
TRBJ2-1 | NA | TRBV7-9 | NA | CASSPRTGGQYEQFF | TGTGCCAGCAGCCCAAGGACGGGGGGACAATATGAGCAGTTCTTC
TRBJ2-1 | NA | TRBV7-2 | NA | CASSLAGGKNEQFF | TGTGCCAGCAGCTTAGCCGGCGGGAAAAATGAGCAGTTCTTC
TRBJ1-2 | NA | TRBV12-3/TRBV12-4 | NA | CASSFRGNYGYTF | TGTGCCAGCAGCTTCCGGGGAAACTATGGCTACACCTTC
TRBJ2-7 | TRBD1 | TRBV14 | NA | CASSHRGQGAYEQYF | TGTGCCAGCAGCCATAGGGGACAGGGGGCCTACGAGCAGTACTTC
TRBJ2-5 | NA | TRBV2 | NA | CASRDWQETQYF | TGTGCCAGCAGGGACTGGCAAGAGACCCAGTACTTC
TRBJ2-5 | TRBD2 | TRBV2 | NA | CARGTSGKETQYF | TGTGCCAGGGGGACTAGCGGCAAAGAGACCCAGTACTTC
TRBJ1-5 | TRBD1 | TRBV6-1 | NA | CASSGTNRGSNQPQHF | TGTGCCAGCAGTGGCACGAACAGGGGGAGCAATCAGCCCCAGCATTTT
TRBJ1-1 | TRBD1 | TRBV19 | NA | CASSMVPPGQGSTEAFF | TGTGCCAGTAGTATGGTACCCCCGGGACAGGGGAGTACTGAAGCTTTCTTT
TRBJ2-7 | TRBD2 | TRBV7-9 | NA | CASSLTGGGYEQYF | TGTGCCAGCAGCCTTACGGGGGGTGGCTACGAGCAGTACTTC
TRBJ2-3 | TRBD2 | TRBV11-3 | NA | CASSSPTSGSPDTQYF | TGTGCCAGCAGCTCGCCCACTAGCGGATCCCCAGATACGCAGTATTTT
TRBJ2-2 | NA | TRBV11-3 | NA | CASSLDAGELFF | TGTGCCAGCAGCTTAGACGCCGGGGAGCTGTTTTTT
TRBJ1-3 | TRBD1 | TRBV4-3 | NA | CASSHTGGGNTIYF | TGCGCCAGCAGCCACACAGGGGGAGGAAACACCATATATTTT
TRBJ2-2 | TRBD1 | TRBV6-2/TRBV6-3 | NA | CASSYTGTANTGELFF | TGTGCCAGCAGTTACACAGGGACAGCCAACACCGGGGAGCTGTTTTTT
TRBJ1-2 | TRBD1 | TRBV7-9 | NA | CVSSGDRELNYGYTF | TGTGTCAGCAGCGGCGACAGGGAACTTAACTATGGCTACACCTTC
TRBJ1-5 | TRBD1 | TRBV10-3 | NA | CAIRPGTGSNQPQHF | TGTGCCATCAGACCCGGGACAGGGTCCAATCAGCCCCAGCATTTT
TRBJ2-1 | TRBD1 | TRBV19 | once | CASSTTGGGNEQFF | TGTGCCAGTAGTACCACAGGGGGCGGCAATGAGCAGTTCTTC
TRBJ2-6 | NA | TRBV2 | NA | CASRVGGSGANVLTF | TGTGCCAGCAGGGTCGGGGGCTCTGGGGCCAACGTCCTGACTTTC
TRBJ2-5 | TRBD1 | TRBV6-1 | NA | CASSEAQGKGETQYF | TGTGCCAGCAGTGAAGCACAGGGGAAGGGAGAGACCCAGTACTTC
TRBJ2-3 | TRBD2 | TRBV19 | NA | CASSILGDYDTQYF | TGTGCCAGTAGTATTCTAGGGGACTACGATACGCAGTATTTT
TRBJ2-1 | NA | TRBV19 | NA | CASWVGRGGNDNEQFF | TGTGCCAGTTGGGTTGGGCGAGGGGGAAATGACAATGAGCAGTTCTTC
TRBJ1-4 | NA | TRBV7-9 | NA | CASSSLFGEKLFF | TGTGCCAGCAGTTCTCTTTTCGGTGAAAAACTGTTTTTT
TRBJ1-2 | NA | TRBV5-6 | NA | CASSLASLTANYGYTF | TGTGCCAGCAGCCTCGCCTCACTCACAGCTAACTATGGCTACACCTTC
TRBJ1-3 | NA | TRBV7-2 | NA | CASSQTVLSGNTIYF | TGTGCCAGCAGTCAAACGGTATTGTCTGGAAACACCATATATTTT
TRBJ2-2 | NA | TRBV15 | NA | CATSRDRSAGELFF | TGTGCCACCAGCAGGGATAGGAGCGCGGGGGAGCTGTTTTTT
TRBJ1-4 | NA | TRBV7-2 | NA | CASSLESGSVFRLFF | TGTGCCAGCAGCTTAGAGTCGGGGAGCGTTTTCCGACTGTTTTTT
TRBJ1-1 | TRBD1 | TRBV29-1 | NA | CSVDRGLDEAFF | TGCAGCGTGGACAGGGGGCTTGATGAAGCTTTCTTT